A selection of T cell receptor beta chains follows, all from one sample in a study of human T cells and chemical hapten exposure. TCRdb recomputed calls from the RACE reads with MiXCR, one row per CDR3 protein. The sample includes more than 70,000 distinct CDR3 sequences, under 13% of them seen just once. This specimen was whole blood, taken in connection with sensitization to the hapten diphenylcyclopropenone (DPC). All receptors derive from a woman aged 25 to 39 with alopecia areata. Some clones in this sample may be carry-over from other donors' samples. The CDR3 runs from the conserved cysteine through the conserved F or W. D genes are given only for firm matches. Size values are once, few and many counts, or a class for expanded clones, and some rows have none.

len: 15
v_gene: TRBV3-1
d_gene: TRBD1
j_gene: TRBJ2-1
abundance: few
CDR3nt: TGTGCCAGCAGCCCAGACAGGGGTTCGGGCAATGAGCAGTTCTTC
CDR3aa: CASSPDRGSGNEQFF

len: 13
v_gene: TRBV27
d_gene: -
j_gene: TRBJ2-1
abundance: few
CDR3nt: TGTGCCAGCAAAGTAATCTTACACAATGAGCAGTTCTTC
CDR3aa: CASKVILHNEQFF

len: 18
v_gene: TRBV30
d_gene: TRBD1
j_gene: TRBJ1-6
abundance: many
CDR3nt: TGTGCCTGGAGTGCATTACGAGGGGGCTCGTCCTATAATTCACCCCTCCACTTT
CDR3aa: CAWSALRGGSSYNSPLHF

len: 14
v_gene: TRBV12-3/TRBV12-4
d_gene: -
j_gene: TRBJ2-1
abundance: many
CDR3nt: TGTGCCAGCAAATCCCTGCCAGGGGACAATGAGCAGTTCTTC
CDR3aa: CASKSLPGDNEQFF

len: 14
v_gene: TRBV12-3/TRBV12-4
d_gene: -
j_gene: TRBJ2-1
abundance: many
CDR3nt: TGTGCCAGCAGTTTATCCCCAGGGACGGATGAGCAGTTCTTC
CDR3aa: CASSLSPGTDEQFF

len: 12
v_gene: TRBV2
d_gene: TRBD2
j_gene: TRBJ2-7
abundance: -
CDR3nt: TGTGCCAGCAGAGGGGACTACTACGAGCAGTACTTC
CDR3aa: CASRGDYYEQYF

len: 17
v_gene: TRBV5-1
d_gene: -
j_gene: TRBJ2-6
abundance: few
CDR3nt: TGCGCCAGCAGCTCCCTGGGTTTATCGGCCGGGGCCAACGTCCTGACTTTC
CDR3aa: CASSSLGLSAGANVLTF

len: 15
v_gene: TRBV27
d_gene: -
j_gene: TRBJ1-6
abundance: many
CDR3nt: TGTGCCAGCACATCACTAAGCTCCTATAATTCACCCCTCCACTTT
CDR3aa: CASTSLSSYNSPLHF

len: 15
v_gene: TRBV7-9
d_gene: TRBD2
j_gene: TRBJ2-7
abundance: few
CDR3nt: TGTGCCAGCACCCTAATGGGAGGGAATGCCGGGGAGCAGTACTTC
CDR3aa: CASTLMGGNAGEQYF

len: 14
v_gene: TRBV6-5
d_gene: TRBD1
j_gene: TRBJ2-7
abundance: -
CDR3nt: TGTGCCAGCAGACTAGACAGGGGAACCTACGAGCAGTACTTC
CDR3aa: CASRLDRGTYEQYF

len: 15
v_gene: TRBV2
d_gene: TRBD2
j_gene: TRBJ2-2
abundance: many
CDR3nt: TGTGCCAGCAGACAACTAGCGGGGTACACCGGGGAGCTGTTTTTT
CDR3aa: CASRQLAGYTGELFF

len: 13
v_gene: TRBV7-2
d_gene: -
j_gene: TRBJ1-6
abundance: -
CDR3nt: TGTGCCAGCAGATCAACAGGGAACTCACCCCTCCACTTT
CDR3aa: CASRSTGNSPLHF

len: 15
v_gene: TRBV6-2/TRBV6-3
d_gene: TRBD2
j_gene: TRBJ2-2
abundance: many
CDR3nt: TGTGCCAGCAGTGGGCTAGCGGTGAACACCGGGGAGCTGTTTTTT
CDR3aa: CASSGLAVNTGELFF

len: 13
v_gene: TRBV7-2
d_gene: -
j_gene: TRBJ1-6
abundance: -
CDR3nt: TGTGCCAGCAGCATCCAGGGTGGCTCACCCCTCCACTTT
CDR3aa: CASSIQGGSPLHF

len: 15
v_gene: TRBV24-1
d_gene: -
j_gene: TRBJ2-3
abundance: many
CDR3nt: TGTGCCACCAGTGATTTCGGGGCCCGCACAGATACGCAGTATTTT
CDR3aa: CATSDFGARTDTQYF